Shown below are 6 T cell receptor beta chains from a single sample sequenced in a study of cytomegalovirus exposure and HLA in healthy donors. Both 60 Vbeta primers and 13 Jbeta primers went into the PCR. Data came from immunoSEQ multiplex PCR; TCRdb stores just in-frame clones and leaves some out. The sample includes around 170,000 clones, roughly 82% of them seen just once. The sample consisted of PBMCs. These TCRs come from a middle-aged man in good health and CMV-seronegative.

This chain joins TRBV28 and TRBJ1-1, with D unresolved. Trimming removed 1 base at V and 0 bases at J, with 6 bases between. Per germline, CDR1 MDHEN and CDR2 SYDVKM. This CDR3 comprises 14 residues. CDR3: CASSLSPVNTEAFF. The CDR3 DNA reads as TGTGCCAGCAGTTTATCTCCAGTGAACACTGAAGCTTTCTTT.

This chain joins TRBV4-3 and TRBJ1-3; 9 bases map to TRBD1. Looked up from germline, CDR1 is LGHNA and CDR2 is YSLEER. CDR3 length: 17 amino acids. V shed 1 base, J shed 2 bases, and the junction held 6 bases outside the gene matches. CDR3 loop: CASSQGRTGGPGNTIYF. In DNA form, the CDR3 reads TGCGCCAGCAGCCAAGGACGAACAGGGGGCCCTGGAAACACCATATATTTT.

This clone has just a few counts. The chain carries TRBV27 and TRBJ1-2; 9 positions match TRBD1. Trimming took 0 bases from V and 4 from J; bases not matched to a gene: 6. Germline loops: CDR1 MNHEY, CDR2 SMNVEV (reference sequence). The CDR3 runs 16 residues. For the CDR3, the DNA is TGTGCCAGCAGTTTATCCGGGACAGGGATCTCCTATGGCTACACCTTC. Its protein is CASSLSGTGISYGYTF.

V gene TRBV29-1 combines with J gene TRBJ2-1; TRBD1 matches at 9 bases. The V and J ends lost 7 bases and 7 bases, in that order; junction bases with no gene match: 8. The CDR3 is 13 amino acids. The V gene's germline CDR1 is SQVTM and CDR2 ANQGSEA. The CDR3 DNA sequence: TGCAGCGGTAACAGGGGGCGCGGAAATGAGCAGTTCTTC. This encodes CSGNRGRGNEQFF.

V usage is TRBV14 and J usage is TRBJ1-2; 9 bases are shared with TRBD1. With V trimmed by 5 bases and J by 4 bases, 8 bases remained unmatched. From germline, CDR1 is SGHDN and CDR2 FVKESK. The CDR3 spans 15 residues. CDR3 protein: CASSSGQGFGYGYTF. Here the CDR3 DNA reads TGTGCCAGCAGCAGCGGACAGGGGTTTGGCTATGGCTACACCTTC.

The rearrangement joins TRBV28 to TRBJ2-7, with D perhaps matching TRBD1 (6 bases). Per the germline V gene, CDR1 is MDHEN and CDR2 is SYDVKM. The V and J ends lost 7 bases and 3 bases respectively, with 19 bases between them. This CDR3 spans 15 amino acids. The CDR3 sequence: CASKVSPGHLYEQYF. CDR3 DNA: TGTGCCAGCAAAGTCAGTCCGGGACACCTCTACGAGCAGTACTTC.